Listed below are T cell receptor beta chains from one sample, sequenced in a study of Graves' ophthalmopathy and Graves' hyperthyroidism. TCRdb called the multiplex PCR reads again in MiXCR, with one record for every CDR3 protein. The data contain 350,000 to 450,000 distinct CDR3 sequences, 15% to 20% of them singletons. Sequencing input: peripheral blood. These receptor sequences come from a woman under 30 with Graves' ophthalmopathy. Both conserved end residues are part of each CDR3. A D gene is named only where the DNA matches it firmly. The size entry is marked missing in some rows and otherwise reads once, few, many or a size class.

j_call v_call d_call clone_size cdr3_nt cdr3_aa
TRBJ1-5 TRBV7-2 NA many TGTGCCAGCAGCAATAGGGCTGGTAATCAGCCCCAGCATTTT CASSNRAGNQPQHF
TRBJ2-5 TRBV7-9 NA many TGTGCCAGCAGCTTACTAGGCGGTACAGAGACCCAGTACTTC CASSLLGGTETQYF
TRBJ2-1 TRBV6-2/TRBV6-3 TRBD2 many TGTGCCAGCAGTTACCTAGCGGGAGGGCCTGGGTACAATGAGCAGTTCTTC CASSYLAGGPGYNEQFF
TRBJ1-2 TRBV6-5 NA many TGTGCCAGCAGTTACGGAGGGGCAGTCTCTAACTATGGCTACACCTTC CASSYGGAVSNYGYTF
TRBJ2-6 TRBV20-1 NA many TGCAGTGCTAGTCCGGGGGCCAACGTCCTGACTTTC CSASPGANVLTF
TRBJ2-5 TRBV6-2/TRBV6-3 TRBD1 NA TGTGCCAGCAGCTCGGGACAGGAACTACAAGAGACCCAGTACTTC CASSSGQELQETQYF
TRBJ2-7 TRBV29-1 NA many TGCAGCGTAGGGCCGGGACTCGTCTCTTCCGAGCAGTACTTC CSVGPGLVSSEQYF
TRBJ2-4 TRBV19 NA many TGTGCCAGTAGTATCCCGGGAGCCAAAAACATTCAGTACTTC CASSIPGAKNIQYF
TRBJ2-7 TRBV7-2 NA many TGTGCCAGCAGCTTAGCTCGTTTGCGCCTCTACGAGCAGTACTTC CASSLARLRLYEQYF
TRBJ2-2 TRBV27 NA many TGTGCCAGCAGGGGGGCTGAGCTGTTTTTT CASRGAELFF
TRBJ2-4 TRBV12-3/TRBV12-4 NA many TGTGCCAGCAGCTTAGTAGGCGGAGACCTAGCCAAAAACATTCAGTACTTC CASSLVGGDLAKNIQYF
TRBJ1-5 TRBV19 TRBD1 NA TGTGCCAGTAGTATAGAACAGGGGCTTCAGCCCCAGCATTTT CASSIEQGLQPQHF
TRBJ1-1 TRBV7-9 NA few TGTGCCAGCAGCTTAGGGATTCAAATGAACACTGAAGCTTTCTTT CASSLGIQMNTEAFF
TRBJ2-7 TRBV28 NA many TGTGCCAGCAGTGGCACTAGTACCTACGAGCAGTACTTC CASSGTSTYEQYF
TRBJ2-5 TRBV28 NA few TGTGCCAGCAATCCCCGGGAGAAAGAGACCCAGTACTTC CASNPREKETQYF
TRBJ1-1 TRBV12-3/TRBV12-4 NA many TGTGCCAGCACCTCAACCGGGACATGGGGCACTGAAGCTTTCTTT CASTSTGTWGTEAFF
TRBJ1-1 TRBV6-5 NA few TGTGCCAGCAGTTGGACTGGGCGCGAACCACCAAGAGAAGCTTTCTTT CASSWTGREPPREAFF
TRBJ2-4 TRBV4-3 TRBD1 NA TGCGCCAGCAGCCAAGATAGGGGGCGCCGAAACATTCAGTACTTC CASSQDRGRRNIQYF
TRBJ2-6 TRBV4-3 NA NA TGCGCCAGCAGCCACCTCCAGGGTAAGGGAGCCAACGTCCTGACTTTC CASSHLQGKGANVLTF
TRBJ2-7 TRBV28 TRBD1 many TGTGCCAGCAGCCTTACTAGGGAGACAGGGGTCGAGCAGTACTTC CASSLTRETGVEQYF
TRBJ1-2 TRBV9 TRBD1 few TGTGCCAGCAGCCTCTACCCGGACAGGGGAGGCTACACCTTC CASSLYPDRGGYTF
TRBJ2-7 TRBV6-2/TRBV6-3 NA many TGTGCCAGCAGTTACAGGGGGACCTACGAGCAGTACTTC CASSYRGTYEQYF
TRBJ1-1 TRBV28 NA many TGTGCCACCCTGCCGGGACCACCAAGGACTGAAGCTTTCTTT CATLPGPPRTEAFF
TRBJ1-1 TRBV20-1 TRBD1 many TGCAGTGCTAGATCGGACCCGGGACAGGAAGCTTTCTTT CSARSDPGQEAFF
TRBJ2-7 TRBV11-2 NA many TGTGCCAGCAGCTCACCTAGCGAGAGGTACTTC CASSSPSERYF
TRBJ2-7 TRBV12-3/TRBV12-4 NA once TGTGCCAGCAGTTTCGGAATCTTGAATACCTACGAGCAGTACTTC CASSFGILNTYEQYF
TRBJ1-5 TRBV7-2 NA many TGTGCCAGCAGCTTAGGGGCGGGAGTTCGTCAGCCCCAGCATTTT CASSLGAGVRQPQHF
TRBJ2-7 TRBV20-1 NA many TGCAGTGCTCGGATCGGGGCCCACTACGAGCAGTACTTC CSARIGAHYEQYF
TRBJ2-5 TRBV29-1 TRBD1 many TGCAGCGTTAATCCCCCAACAGGGGGAGGAGAGACCCAGTACTTC CSVNPPTGGGETQYF
TRBJ1-5 TRBV12-3/TRBV12-4 NA many TGTGCCAGCAGTACCCCAGGGGATCTAGATCAGCCCCAGCATTTT CASSTPGDLDQPQHF
TRBJ2-7 TRBV6-5 NA many TGTGCCAGCAGAACAGCTCCCTACGAGCAGTACTTC CASRTAPYEQYF
TRBJ2-2 TRBV7-9 NA many TGTGCCAGCAGCGCCAGCCTCGAGAGGACCGGGGAGCTGTTTTTT CASSASLERTGELFF
TRBJ1-5 TRBV4-1 NA many TGCGCCAGCACCCCGGAGGGCCAGATGATCAGTCAGCCCCAGCATTTT CASTPEGQMISQPQHF
TRBJ1-5 TRBV6-2/TRBV6-3 NA many TGTGCCAGCAGTTACGGTGGACGTTCACTCAATCAGCCCCAGCATTTT CASSYGGRSLNQPQHF
TRBJ1-5 TRBV6-4 TRBD1 many TGTGCCAGCAGTAGTTACCGGGACAGGGCCCGGGGTGTGGGCCAGCCCCAGCATTTT CASSSYRDRARGVGQPQHF
TRBJ1-5 TRBV12-3/TRBV12-4 NA many TGTGCCAGCAGTTTACAGGGAGGCAACAATCAGCCCCAGCATTTT CASSLQGGNNQPQHF
TRBJ2-2 TRBV6-2/TRBV6-3 TRBD1 many TGTGCCAGCAGTTCCCACAGGGGCACCGGGGAGCTGTTTTTT CASSSHRGTGELFF
TRBJ2-5 TRBV7-2 NA few TGTGCCAGCAGCTTAAGCGCTGAGACCCAGTACTTC CASSLSAETQYF
TRBJ2-2 TRBV28 NA many TGTGCCAGCTTCCCCGGAAGGGCCGCCGGGGAGCTGTTTTTT CASFPGRAAGELFF
TRBJ1-1 TRBV15 NA NA TGTGCCACCTTAGGGCCCGGCAGTAAGAACACTGAAGCTTTCTTT CATLGPGSKNTEAFF
TRBJ1-1 TRBV28 TRBD1 many TGTGCCAGCAGTGAAACAGGGGTGAACACTGAAGCTTTCTTT CASSETGVNTEAFF
TRBJ2-2 TRBV29-1 TRBD2 many TGCAGCGTTGTTCCAGCGGGGGGGCCGAACACCGGGGAGCTGTTTTTT CSVVPAGGPNTGELFF
TRBJ2-7 TRBV29-1 NA NA TGCAGCGTTGAGATGAACTCCTACGAGCAGTACTTC CSVEMNSYEQYF
TRBJ2-7 TRBV3-1 TRBD2 many TGTGCCAGCAGCCAAGCTAGCGGGGTCTACGAGCAGTACTTC CASSQASGVYEQYF
TRBJ2-7 TRBV28 NA few TGTGCCAGCACCTTGGGCGGGACTCCACCCTACGAGCAGTACTTC CASTLGGTPPYEQYF
TRBJ1-6 TRBV6-1 NA many TGTGCCAGCAGTGCTGGGGCGACCCCCGGAAATTCACCCCTCCACTTT CASSAGATPGNSPLHF
TRBJ2-7 TRBV6-2/TRBV6-3 NA NA TGTGCCAGCAGTTACCGCGTGTCAGGATGGGGCGAGCAGTACTTC CASSYRVSGWGEQYF
TRBJ2-5 TRBV6-5 NA NA TGTGCCAGCAGTTACTCGGCCCCAGAAGTAGAGACCCAGTACTTC CASSYSAPEVETQYF
TRBJ2-7 TRBV20-1 NA many TGCAGTGCCAAACGTTCAGCAAACGAGCAGTACTTC CSAKRSANEQYF
TRBJ1-3 TRBV12-3/TRBV12-4 NA many TGTGCCAGCAGTCCGCCCTCTGGAAACACCATATATTTT CASSPPSGNTIYF
TRBJ2-7 TRBV6-1 TRBD2 NA TGTGCCAGCAGGCGACTAGCGGGGGGCTACGAGCAGTACTTC CASRRLAGGYEQYF
TRBJ1-5 TRBV7-2 NA many TGTGCCAGCAGCTTAAGTCAAGGTAGCAATCAGCCCCAGCATTTT CASSLSQGSNQPQHF
TRBJ2-2 TRBV11-2 NA many TGTGCCAGCAGCTTACGAGGGGCAGGCACCGGGGAGCTGTTTTTT CASSLRGAGTGELFF
TRBJ1-2 TRBV28 NA NA TGTGCCAGCAGTCCCAGCGGGAGCCACTCCTATGGCTACACCTTC CASSPSGSHSYGYTF
TRBJ2-5 TRBV20-1 NA NA TGCAGTGCTAGCTCGACTGCCCTCACGACTGGGACCCAGTACTTC CSASSTALTTGTQYF
TRBJ1-5 TRBV6-2/TRBV6-3 NA many TGTGCCAGCAGGAAACGGGGGGACCAGCCCCAGCATTTT CASRKRGDQPQHF
TRBJ2-2 TRBV18 NA NA TGTGCCAGCTCACCACGAGGAGGTCCCGGGGAGCTGTTTTTT CASSPRGGPGELFF